A single sample gave rise to the 25 T cell receptor beta chains below, sequenced in a study of OX40 agonist ivuxolimab in advanced cancers. Some clones are missing from TCRdb's copy, which holds only in-frame ones; the method was immunoSEQ multiplex PCR. The top ten clones hold around 0.55% of a sample with 90,000 to 150,000 clones, 75% to 90% of them seen once. The material was CD4+ or CD8+ T cells sorted from blood, obtained in a trial of the OX40 agonist ivuxolimab. Source of these receptors: an adult with an advanced solid tumor such as melanoma, head and neck, liver or kidney cancer.

This sequence joins TRBV6-1 and TRBJ2-2, with D possibly being TRBD2 (6 bases). Between the trimmed V and J ends, which lost 7 bases and 6 bases, there was a span of 18 bases. The CDR3 is 15 residues long. Germline V gene data show CDR1 as MNHNS and CDR2 as SASEGT. DNA of the CDR3: TGTGCCAGCACCCCCTCGGCTAGCGCGCCCGGGGAGCTGTTTTTT. Translated, it gives CASTPSASAPGELFF.

The chain is built from TRBV5-1 and TRBJ2-7, with 8 bases aligning to TRBD1. Per the germline V gene, CDR1 is SGHRS and CDR2 is YFSETQ. V shed 4 bases and J 3 bases; nucleotides not matched to a gene: 3. The CDR3 length is 13 residues. CDR3 amino acids: CASSLTGGYEQYF. CDR3 sequence (DNA): TGCGCCAGCAGCCTCACAGGGGGCTACGAGCAGTACTTC.

The chain is built from TRBV9 and TRBJ2-1; 7 nucleotides agree with TRBD1. Germline V CDR1 and CDR2: SGDLS, YYNGEE. Germline trimming cut 7 bases from V and 0 bases from J; bases unmatched to any gene: 10. The CDR3 consists of 16 residues. The CDR3 sequence is CASSWDSDGSYNEQFF. The CDR3 nucleotides read TGTGCCAGCTCTTGGGACAGCGACGGCTCCTACAATGAGCAGTTCTTC.

A few counts support this clone. CDR3 nucleotides: TGTGCCAGCAGCGTAGGGCACAGGGGCTACACCTTC. Translating it yields CASSVGHRGYTF. The genes are TRBV9 and TRBJ1-2; perhaps TRBD1 as D (5 bases). CDR3 length equals 12 residues. Per germline, CDR1 SGDLS and CDR2 YYNGEE. V was clipped by 0 bases and J by 8 bases, with 8 bases between them.

The V call is TRBV18, the J call TRBJ1-5; tentatively, D is TRBD1 (5 bases). CDR1 is KGHSH, CDR2 LQKENI, per germline. The CDR3 is 13 amino acids. Trimming removed 3 bases from V and 7 bases from J, with 10 bases in between. This CDR3 reads CASSPSDRQPQHF. In DNA form, the CDR3 reads TGTGCCAGCTCACCCTCAGACAGACAGCCCCAGCATTTT.

A single count supports this clone. The chain links TRBV27 to TRBJ2-6; D remains ambiguous. Germline-derived CDR1 and CDR2 are MNHEY and SMNVEV (reference sequence). There are 13 residues in the CDR3. V dropped 7 bases and J dropped 2 bases, with 6 bases sitting between them. CDR3 in amino acids: CASTTPGANVLTF. The CDR3 DNA reads as TGTGCCAGCACTACTCCTGGGGCCAACGTCCTGACTTTC.

Concerning this clone itself: Other DNA sequences in this sample translate to the same CDR3. The chain's CDR3 is CASSGTGGNSPLHF. The CDR3 bases are TGTGCCAGTAGTGGGACAGGGGGAAATTCACCCCTCCACTTT. The V gene is TRBV19, the J gene TRBJ1-6, with 11 bases identical to TRBD1. Germline assignment: CDR1 LNHDA and CDR2 SQIVND (reference sequence). This CDR3 comprises 14 residues. With V trimmed by 5 bases and J by 7 bases, 1 base remained unmatched. Full variable domain (missing parts from reference TRBV19 and TRBJ1-6): DGGITQSPKYLFRKEGQNVTLSCEQNLNHDAMYWYRQDPGQGLRLIYYSQIVNDFQKGDIAEGYSVSREKKESFPLTVTSAQKNPTAFYLCASSGTGGNSPLHFGNGTRLTVT.

There are a few counts of this clone. The rearrangement links TRBV28 to TRBJ1-2; no reliable D call. The CDR3 has 12 amino acids. Germline lookup yields CDR1 MDHEN and CDR2 SYDVKM. V lost 1 base and J lost 7, with 7 bases in between. CDR3 sequence (DNA): TGTGCCAGCAGTTTATCGCTCTCTGGCTACACCTTC. This translates into CASSLSLSGYTF.

The V call is TRBV5-6, the J call TRBJ2-2, with D perhaps being TRBD1 or TRBD2 (6 bases each). Germline V gene data show CDR1 as SGHDT and CDR2 as YYEEEE. The CDR3 loop spans 17 amino acids. The V end was cut by 6 bases, the J end by 1 base, with 19 bases between. CDR3 sequence (DNA): TGTGCCAGCATCGGGCTGGGGGGCGGGGAGAACACCGGGGAGCTGTTTTTT. Translation: CASIGLGGGENTGELFF.

This clone was detected only a few times. The chain links TRBV2 to TRBJ1-5; the match to TRBD1 covers 7 bases. Germline CDR1 SNHLY, CDR2 FYNNEI. Trimming at V came to 7 bases and at J to 4 bases, leaving 4 bases not matched to a gene. This CDR3 is built from 13 residues. CDR3 amino acids: CASTRGPNQPQHF. In nucleotides, the CDR3 is TGTGCCAGCACGAGGGGGCCAAATCAGCCCCAGCATTTT.

This CDR3 reads CASSSPPGLRTDTQYF. CDR3 in DNA: TGTGCCAGCAGCTCCCCTCCGGGACTCCGCACAGATACGCAGTATTTT. V is TRBV7-6 and J is TRBJ2-3, with D maybe TRBD2 (6 bases). Trimming shortened V by 4 bases and J by 1 base, and 15 bases separated the two germline ends. Germline CDR1 and CDR2: SGHVS and FNYEAQ. This CDR3 spans 16 amino acids.

The chain recombines TRBV6-5 with TRBJ1-1; TRBD1 matches at 9 bases. Germline CDR1 MNHEY, CDR2 SVGAGI. The length of the CDR3 is 15 residues. Germline trimming cut 2 bases from V and 5 bases from J; bases unmatched to any gene: 6. The CDR3 region is CASSYLQGARTEAFF. Written as DNA, the CDR3 is TGTGCCAGCAGTTACCTACAGGGGGCGCGGACTGAAGCTTTCTTT.

The gene calls are TRBV30 and TRBJ2-3; D remains unclear. Per germline, CDR1 GTSNPN and CDR2 SVGIG (reference sequence). CDR3 length: 12 residues. V dropped 0 bases and J dropped 9 bases, with 10 bases sitting between them. This CDR3 is CAWSVGRPTQYF. CDR3 bases: TGTGCCTGGAGTGTAGGCCGGCCCACGCAGTATTTT.

This chain uses TRBV29-1 with TRBJ1-2; maybe TRBD1 (5 bases). This CDR3 comprises 12 residues. CDR1 is SQVTM and CDR2 is ANQGSEA in the germline V gene. V was clipped by 4 bases and J by 3 bases, with 9 bases between them. The DNA for the CDR3 is TGCAGCGTTGGGGGGGTGGACTATGGCTACACCTTC. This gives the protein CSVGGVDYGYTF.

The chain has TRBV6-5 and TRBJ2-5; TRBD2 aligns across 8 bases. The V gene's germline CDR1 is MNHEY and CDR2 SVGAGI. The CDR3 has 15 residues. The ends lost 5 bases at V and 5 bases at J; junction bases unmatched: 10. Written as DNA, the CDR3 is TGTGCCAGCAGTCAACCTCGGGGGGGGGAGGAGACCCAGTACTTC. It encodes CASSQPRGGEETQYF.

The rearrangement uses TRBV7-2 and TRBJ2-4; 8 bases are a match to TRBD2. This CDR3 contains 15 residues. With 4 bases clipped from V and 5 bases from J, the junction kept 7 bases outside the gene matches. Germline V gene sequence: CDR1 SGHTA, CDR2 FQGNSA. CDR3 sequence (DNA): TGTGCCAGCAGCTCCGCTTTAGCGGGGCAAAACATTCAGTACTTC. Its protein is CASSSALAGQNIQYF.

The chain combines TRBV19 with TRBJ1-1; 8 bases agree with TRBD1. The V gene end was trimmed by 6 bases and the J gene end by 1 base; junction bases not matched to a gene: 13. The germline CDR1 and CDR2 sequences are LNHDA and SQIVND (reference sequence). This CDR3 is built from 17 residues. The CDR3 nucleotides read TGTGCCAGTAGGGACAGGGACCGGTTTGGTCGGAACACTGAAGCTTTCTTT. Translating gives CASRDRDRFGRNTEAFF. Full variable domain (rest looked up from reference TRBV19 and TRBJ1-1): DGGITQSPKYLFRKEGQNVTLSCEQNLNHDAMYWYRQDPGQGLRLIYYSQIVNDFQKGDIAEGYSVSREKKESFPLTVTSAQKNPTAFYLCASRDRDRFGRNTEAFFGQGTRLTVV.

The rearrangement uses TRBV7-2 and TRBJ1-5; possibly TRBD1 for D (5 bases). The V end was cut by 2 bases, the J end by 6 bases, with 17 bases between. This CDR3 has 16 residues. Germline values: CDR1 SGHTA, CDR2 FQGNSA. The CDR3 sequence is CASSLRVGGVGQPQHF. The DNA of the CDR3 is TGTGCCAGCAGCTTACGGGTTGGGGGTGTCGGTCAGCCCCAGCATTTT.

This sequence joins TRBV30 and TRBJ2-6; D is ambiguous. The CDR3 covers 17 residues. Germline CDR1 GTSNPN, CDR2 SVGIG (reference sequence). Trimming removed 3 bases at V and 2 bases at J, with 17 bases between. The CDR3 coding sequence is TGTGCCTGGAGGAGGACGTTAGTGGGTGCTGGGGCCAACGTCCTGACTTTC. This gives the protein CAWRRTLVGAGANVLTF.

This chain joins TRBV4-3 and TRBJ2-2; D call uncertain. The CDR3 is made up of 15 amino acids. Trimming took 0 bases from V and 4 from J, leaving 9 bases between them. Germline CDR1 LGHNA, CDR2 YSLEER. In DNA, the CDR3 is TGCGCCAGCAGCCAAGATCGGGTCGGCACCGGGGAGCTGTTTTTT. Its translation: CASSQDRVGTGELFF.

The CDR3 DNA reads TGTGCCAGCAGAACAGTGACCTACGAGCAGTACTTC. As protein: CASRTVTYEQYF. The V and J genes are TRBV6-6 and TRBJ2-7, with D hard to call. The CDR3 length is 12 residues. Germline CDR1 MNHNY, CDR2 SVGAGI (reference sequence). V was trimmed by 6 bases and J by 2 bases, leaving 8 bases between them.

This sequence joins TRBV7-9 and TRBJ2-1; a weak D match, TRBD2 (5 bases). The CDR3 has 14 amino acids. Trimming removed 11 bases from V and 4 bases from J, with 18 bases in between. Germline V gene data show CDR1 as SEHNR and CDR2 as FQNEAQ (reference sequence). CDR3 coding DNA: TGTGCCGGGGAAGGACTGTCTGGTTACAATGAGCAGTTCTTC. This gives the protein CAGEGLSGYNEQFF.

A word on this clone: The same CDR3 arises from other DNA sequences in this sample as well. The chain uses TRBV28 and TRBJ1-4; no definite D call. The V and J ends lost 8 bases and 3 bases respectively, with 10 bases between them. The CDR3 is 13 amino acids. Germline V lookup: CDR1 MDHEN, CDR2 SYDVKM. The CDR3 DNA sequence: TGTGCCAGCGGTGGGCAGGCTAATGAAAAACTGTTTTTT. Amino acids: CASGGQANEKLFF.

The chain has TRBV18 and TRBJ1-2; 9 bases are a match to TRBD1. The CDR3 is 15 amino acids. The trim removed 6 bases at V and 1 base at J, leaving 6 bases unmatched. The germline V gene has CDR1 KGHSH and CDR2 LQKENI. This chain's CDR3 is CASSPATGGNYGYTF. CDR3 DNA sequence: TGTGCCAGCTCCCCGGCGACAGGGGGTAACTATGGCTACACCTTC.

The chain joins TRBV28 to TRBJ2-7; TRBD2 agrees at 8 bases. The CDR3 loop spans 11 amino acids. Germline CDR1 and CDR2: MDHEN and SYDVKM. J was trimmed by 4 bases and V by 7 bases; bases with no gene match: 0. This CDR3 reads CASTSGYEQYF. The CDR3 DNA is TGTGCCAGCACTAGCGGGTACGAGCAGTACTTC.